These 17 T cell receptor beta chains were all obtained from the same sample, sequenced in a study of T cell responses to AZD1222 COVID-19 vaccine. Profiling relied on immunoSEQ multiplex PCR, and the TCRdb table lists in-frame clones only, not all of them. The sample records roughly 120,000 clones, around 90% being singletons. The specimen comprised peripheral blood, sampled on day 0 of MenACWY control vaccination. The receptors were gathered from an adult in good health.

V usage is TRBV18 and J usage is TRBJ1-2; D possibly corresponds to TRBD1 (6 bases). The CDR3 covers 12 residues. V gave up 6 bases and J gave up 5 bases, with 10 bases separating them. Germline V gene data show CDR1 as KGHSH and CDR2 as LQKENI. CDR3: CASSGGRYGYTF. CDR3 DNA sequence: TGTGCCAGCTCGGGGGGCAGGTATGGCTACACCTTC. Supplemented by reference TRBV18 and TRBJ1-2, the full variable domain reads NAGVMQNPRHLVRRRGQEARLRCSPMKGHSHVYWYRQLPEEGLKFMVYLQKENIIDESGMPKERFSAEFPKEGPSILRIQQVVRGDSAAYFCASSGGRYGYTFGSGTRLTVV.

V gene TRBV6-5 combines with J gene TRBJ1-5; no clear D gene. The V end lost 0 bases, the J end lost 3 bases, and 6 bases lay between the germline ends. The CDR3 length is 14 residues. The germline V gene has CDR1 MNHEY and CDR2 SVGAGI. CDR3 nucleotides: TGTGCCAGCAGTTACTCGAAGGTCAATCAGCCCCAGCATTTT. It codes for CASSYSKVNQPQHF.

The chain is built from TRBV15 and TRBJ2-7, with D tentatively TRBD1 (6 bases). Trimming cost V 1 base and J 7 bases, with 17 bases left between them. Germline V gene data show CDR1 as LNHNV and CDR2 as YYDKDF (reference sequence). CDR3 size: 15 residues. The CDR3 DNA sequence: TGTGCCACCAGCAGAGGAACAGGGAACGTTAAGGAGCAGTACTTC. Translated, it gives CATSRGTGNVKEQYF.

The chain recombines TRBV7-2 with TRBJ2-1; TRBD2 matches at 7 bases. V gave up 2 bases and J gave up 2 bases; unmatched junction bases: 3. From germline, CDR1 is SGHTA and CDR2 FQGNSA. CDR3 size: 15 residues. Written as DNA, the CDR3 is TGTGCCAGCAGCTTAAACGCGGGAGCCTACAATGAGCAGTTCTTC. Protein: CASSLNAGAYNEQFF.

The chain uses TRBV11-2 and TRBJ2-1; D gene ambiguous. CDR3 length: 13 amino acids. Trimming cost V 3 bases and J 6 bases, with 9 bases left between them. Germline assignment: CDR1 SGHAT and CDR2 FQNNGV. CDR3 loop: CASSLPPPNEQFF. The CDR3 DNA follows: TGTGCCAGCAGCTTGCCCCCCCCCAATGAGCAGTTCTTC.

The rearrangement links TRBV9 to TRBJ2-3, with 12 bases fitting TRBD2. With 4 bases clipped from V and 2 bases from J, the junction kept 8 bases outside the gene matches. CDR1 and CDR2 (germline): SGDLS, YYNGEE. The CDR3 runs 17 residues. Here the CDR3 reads CASSQTTSGSFTDTQYF. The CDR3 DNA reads TGTGCCAGCAGCCAGACGACTAGCGGGAGTTTCACAGATACGCAGTATTTT.

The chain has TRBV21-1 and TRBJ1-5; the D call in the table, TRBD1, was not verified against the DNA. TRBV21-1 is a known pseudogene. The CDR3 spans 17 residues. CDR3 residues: CASTIHRGKGSGQPQHF. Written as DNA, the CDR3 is TGTGCCAGCACAATACACAGGGGGAAGGGATCGGGTCAGCCCCAGCATTTT.

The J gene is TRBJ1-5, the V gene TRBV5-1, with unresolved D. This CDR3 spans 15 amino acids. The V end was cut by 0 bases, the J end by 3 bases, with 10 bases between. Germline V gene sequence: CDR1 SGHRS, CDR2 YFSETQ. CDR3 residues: CASSLDATDNQPQHF. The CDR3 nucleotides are TGCGCCAGCAGCTTGGACGCTACCGACAATCAGCCCCAGCATTTT.

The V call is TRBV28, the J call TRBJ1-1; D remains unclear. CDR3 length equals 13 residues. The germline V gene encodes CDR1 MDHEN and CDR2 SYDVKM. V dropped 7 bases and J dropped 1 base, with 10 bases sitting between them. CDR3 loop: CASTPPQNTEAFF. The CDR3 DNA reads TGTGCCAGCACGCCCCCCCAGAACACTGAAGCTTTCTTT.

For the CDR3, the DNA is TGTGCCAGCAGCACCCACAGGGGAGCGAGTGAAAAACTGTTTTTT. Residues: CASSTHRGASEKLFF. V and J are TRBV5-6 and TRBJ1-4; 7 nucleotides match TRBD1. Germline V gives CDR1 SGHDT, CDR2 YYEEEE. Unmatched junction bases numbered 10, after V lost 4 bases and J lost 7 bases. The CDR3 sequence is 15 residues long.

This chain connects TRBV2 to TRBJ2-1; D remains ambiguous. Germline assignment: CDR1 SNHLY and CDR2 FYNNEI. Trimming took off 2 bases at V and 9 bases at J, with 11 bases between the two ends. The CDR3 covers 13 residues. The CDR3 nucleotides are TGTGCCAGCAGTGAAACGCTTCGCCGTGAGCAGTTCTTC. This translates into CASSETLRREQFF.

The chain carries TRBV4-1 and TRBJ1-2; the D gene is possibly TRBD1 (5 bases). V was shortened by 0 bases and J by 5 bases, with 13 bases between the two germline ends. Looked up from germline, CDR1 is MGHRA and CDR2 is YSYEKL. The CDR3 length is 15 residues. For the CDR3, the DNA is TGCGCCAGCAGCCAAGAGGCCGGGGCTGGGTATGGCTACACCTTC. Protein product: CASSQEAGAGYGYTF.

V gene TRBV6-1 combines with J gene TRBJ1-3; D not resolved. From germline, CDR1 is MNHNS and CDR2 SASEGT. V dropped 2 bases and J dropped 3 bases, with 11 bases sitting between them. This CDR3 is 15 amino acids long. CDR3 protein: CASSERSMVGNTIYF. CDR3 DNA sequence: TGTGCCAGCAGTGAACGATCCATGGTTGGAAACACCATATATTTT.

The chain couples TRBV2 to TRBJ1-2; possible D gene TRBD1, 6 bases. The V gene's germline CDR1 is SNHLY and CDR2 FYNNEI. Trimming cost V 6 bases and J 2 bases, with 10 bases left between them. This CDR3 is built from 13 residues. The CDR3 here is CASRFTGNYGYTF. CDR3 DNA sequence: TGTGCCAGCAGATTTACAGGGAACTATGGCTACACCTTC.

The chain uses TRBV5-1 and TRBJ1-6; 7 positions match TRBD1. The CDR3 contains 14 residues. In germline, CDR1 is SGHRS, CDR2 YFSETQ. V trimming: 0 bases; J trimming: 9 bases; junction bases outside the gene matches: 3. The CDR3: CASSLGDRASPLHF. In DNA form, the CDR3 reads TGCGCCAGCAGCTTGGGTGACAGGGCTTCACCCCTCCACTTT.

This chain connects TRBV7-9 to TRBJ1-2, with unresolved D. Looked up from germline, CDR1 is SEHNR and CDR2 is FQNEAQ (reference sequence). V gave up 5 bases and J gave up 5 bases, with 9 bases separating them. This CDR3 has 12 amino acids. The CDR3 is CASSPGEYGYTF. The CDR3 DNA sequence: TGTGCCAGCAGCCCCGGGGAGTATGGCTACACCTTC.

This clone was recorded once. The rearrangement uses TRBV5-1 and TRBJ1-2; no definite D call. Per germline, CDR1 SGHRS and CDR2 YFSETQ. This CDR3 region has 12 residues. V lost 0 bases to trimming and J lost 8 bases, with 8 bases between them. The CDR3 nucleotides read TGCGCCAGCAGCTTGGGGACGGCAGGCTACACCTTC. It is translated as CASSLGTAGYTF.